Sequencing of this TCR beta chain was carried out in a study of cytomegalovirus exposure and HLA in healthy donors. Points from the study as a whole: It was 150 to 200 TCR beta chains that were listed as cytomegalovirus-associated. Being indistinguishable, some V segments were excluded, TRBV6-2 and TRBV6-3 among them. A later analysis by the authors found several of the most significant clusters apparently linked to common viral pathogens. Prior analysis indicated that the majority of TCR beta V segments exhibited productivity approximately 90% or approximately 30% of the time.

60 Vbeta and 13 Jbeta primers were used in PCR. Method: immunoSEQ multiplex PCR; TCRdb's copy keeps in-frame clones and lacks some. The table has a few hundred thousand clones, roughly 80% seen once. In regard to this clone: Its antigen is currently unknown.

Germline CDR1 and CDR2: SQVTM and ANQGSEA. The CDR3 consists of 18 residues. Trimming at V came to 4 bases and at J to 10 bases, leaving 25 bases not matched to a gene. The sample was PBMCs. This chain uses TRBV29-1 with TRBJ1-1; the match to TRBD1 covers 9 bases. The clonotype was recovered from a girl aged 2 to 9 in good health and CMV-seronegative. The CDR3 spells CSVGGYPPGQGAFGGAFF. The CDR3 nucleotides are TGCAGCGTTGGGGGATATCCCCCGGGACAGGGTGCCTTTGGGGGAGCTTTCTTT.